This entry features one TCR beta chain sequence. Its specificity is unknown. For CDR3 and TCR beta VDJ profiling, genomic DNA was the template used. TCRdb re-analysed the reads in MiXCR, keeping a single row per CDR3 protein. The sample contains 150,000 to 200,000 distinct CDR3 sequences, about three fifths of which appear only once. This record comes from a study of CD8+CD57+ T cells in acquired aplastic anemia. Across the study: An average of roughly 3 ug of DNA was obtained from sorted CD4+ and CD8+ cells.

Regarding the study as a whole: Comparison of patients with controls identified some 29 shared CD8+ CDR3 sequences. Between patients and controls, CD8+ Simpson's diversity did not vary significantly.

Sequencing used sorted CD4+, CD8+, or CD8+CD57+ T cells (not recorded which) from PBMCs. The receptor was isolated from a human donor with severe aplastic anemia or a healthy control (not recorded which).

The CDR3: CSARDWSGGRANVLTF. CDR3 bases: TGCAGTGCTAGAGATTGGAGTGGTGGCAGGGCCAACGTCCTGACTTTC. J is TRBJ2-6 and V is TRBV20-1; D is uncertain. The CDR3 spans 16 residues. CDR1 and CDR2 from the germline V gene are DFQATT and SNEGSKA (reference sequence). Trimming removed 0 bases from V and 5 bases from J, with 14 bases in between.